The entry that follows covers one T cell receptor (beta chain) sequence. Germline CDR1 SGHTA, CDR2 FQGNSA. The CDR3 has 17 amino acids. Unmatched junction bases numbered 11, after V lost 0 bases and J lost 6 bases. This sample is drawn from a study of blood T cell repertoires in COVID-19. For the study at large: The origin of the acute and convalescent COVID-19 samples was the United States, Italy and Spain. PBMCs, B-cell-depleted T cells, or T cells provided the cDNA or gDNA that made up the material.

Original processing notes: Reference gene primers were amplified, and this amplification served to estimate nucleated cell counts. The data were produced by immunoSEQ multiplex PCR, yet TCRdb's version contains in-frame clones alone and is incomplete. V and J calls plus clone size are reproduced from that table; the DNA served to infer D and trimming. The sample includes a few hundred thousand clones, about 90% of them seen just once. The sequencing sample was made of peripheral blood. The source of this sequence is a young woman with COVID-19, enrolled during active disease. The rearrangement joins TRBV7-2 to TRBJ2-7; TRBD2 aligns across 10 bases. The CDR3 DNA reads as TGTGCCAGCAGCTTAGCGCGGCTAGCGGGAGCTTCAAGCGAGCAGTACTTC. This codes for CASSLARLAGASSEQYF.